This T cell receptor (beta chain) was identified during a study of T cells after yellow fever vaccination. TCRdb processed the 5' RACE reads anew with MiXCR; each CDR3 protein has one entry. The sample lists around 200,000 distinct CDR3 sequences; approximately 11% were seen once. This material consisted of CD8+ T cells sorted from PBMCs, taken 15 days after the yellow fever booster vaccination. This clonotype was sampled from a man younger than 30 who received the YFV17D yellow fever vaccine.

The DNA of the CDR3 is TGCGCCAGCAGCAAGGGACTAGCGGCTAGCACAGATACGCAGTATTTT. Translation gives CASSKGLAASTDTQYF. J is TRBJ2-3 and V is TRBV4-1; TRBD2 agrees at 11 bases. CDR1 is MGHRA, CDR2 YSYEKL, per germline. The CDR3 has 16 amino acids. J was trimmed by 0 bases and V by 5 bases; bases with no gene match: 4.